A selection of T cell receptor beta chains follows, all from one sample in a study of blood T cell repertoires in COVID-19. Libraries were prepared by immunoSEQ multiplex PCR; TCRdb keeps only in-frame clonotypes and omits some of them. The data contain a few hundred thousand clones, approximately 80% of them seen just once; the ten biggest clones take up 18%. The sample consisted of peripheral blood. These receptors were collected from a woman aged 80 or over with active or convalescent COVID-19. Each CDR3 is given with its conserved first and last residue. The order of the fields is CDR3 protein, CDR3 DNA, D gene, J gene, V gene, clone size, CDR3 length. D genes are given only for firm matches. Clone size appears in some rows only: once, few, many, or a class for an expanded clone.

CDR3aa: CASSRLLTSGSRTDTQYF; CDR3nt: TGTGCCAGCAGCCGCCTGTTGACTAGCGGGAGCCGCACAGATACGCAGTATTTT; d_gene: TRBD2; j_gene: TRBJ2-3; v_gene: TRBV3-1/TRBV3-2; abundance: -; len: 18
CDR3aa: CASSQLSSYNSPLHF; CDR3nt: TGTGCCAGCAGCCAACTGAGCTCCTATAATTCACCCCTCCACTTT; d_gene: -; j_gene: TRBJ1-6; v_gene: TRBV3-1/TRBV3-2; abundance: -; len: 15
CDR3aa: CASSMGQHTEAFF; CDR3nt: TGTGCCAGTAGTATGGGACAGCACACTGAAGCTTTCTTT; d_gene: TRBD1; j_gene: TRBJ1-1; v_gene: TRBV19; abundance: -; len: 13
CDR3aa: CASSPTGYGYTF; CDR3nt: TGTGCCAGCTCACCAACAGGGTATGGCTACACCTTC; d_gene: -; j_gene: TRBJ1-2; v_gene: TRBV18; abundance: -; len: 12
CDR3aa: CASRARGTDTQYF; CDR3nt: TGTGCCAGCAGGGCTCGGGGCACAGATACGCAGTATTTT; d_gene: -; j_gene: TRBJ2-3; v_gene: TRBV6-5; abundance: -; len: 13
CDR3aa: CASSFGNRVGQETQYF; CDR3nt: TGTGCCAGCAGCTTCGGTAACAGGGTTGGCCAAGAGACCCAGTACTTC; d_gene: -; j_gene: TRBJ2-5; v_gene: TRBV5-4; abundance: -; len: 16
CDR3aa: CSVFNTEAFF; CDR3nt: TGCAGCGTCTTCAACACTGAAGCTTTCTTT; d_gene: -; j_gene: TRBJ1-1; v_gene: TRBV29-1; abundance: -; len: 10
CDR3aa: CASSAGTGVSGYTF; CDR3nt: TGTGCCAGCAGCGCCGGGACAGGGGTCAGTGGATACACCTTC; d_gene: TRBD1; j_gene: TRBJ1-2; v_gene: TRBV7-6; abundance: -; len: 14
CDR3aa: CASSSSSGSYEQYF; CDR3nt: TGTGCCAGCAGTTCTTCAAGCGGCTCCTACGAGCAGTACTTC; d_gene: -; j_gene: TRBJ2-7; v_gene: TRBV6-6; abundance: -; len: 14
CDR3aa: CASSRSLAPTYEQYF; CDR3nt: TGTGCCAGTAGTAGATCACTAGCGCCTACCTACGAGCAGTACTTC; d_gene: TRBD2; j_gene: TRBJ2-7; v_gene: TRBV19; abundance: -; len: 15
CDR3aa: CASSRGESSYNEQFF; CDR3nt: TGTGCCAGCAGCCGGGGGGAGAGCTCCTACAATGAGCAGTTCTTC; d_gene: -; j_gene: TRBJ2-1; v_gene: TRBV4-2; abundance: -; len: 15
CDR3aa: CASSLAPSGGGQETQYF; CDR3nt: TGCGCCAGCAGCTTGGCCCCCTCGGGGGGGGGCCAAGAGACCCAGTACTTC; d_gene: TRBD2; j_gene: TRBJ2-5; v_gene: TRBV5-1; abundance: once; len: 17
CDR3aa: CASSQDRGEDGYTF; CDR3nt: TGCGCCAGCAGCCAAGACAGGGGTGAGGATGGCTACACCTTC; d_gene: -; j_gene: TRBJ1-2; v_gene: TRBV4-3; abundance: -; len: 14
CDR3aa: CASSPLRERGTGELFF; CDR3nt: TGTGCCAGCAGCCCTTTACGGGAGCGTGGCACCGGGGAGCTGTTTTTT; d_gene: -; j_gene: TRBJ2-2; v_gene: TRBV6-6; abundance: -; len: 16
CDR3aa: CASSLAGWGRGKDGYTF; CDR3nt: TGTGCCAGCAGCTTGGCGGGTTGGGGCAGGGGGAAGGATGGCTACACCTTC; d_gene: TRBD1; j_gene: TRBJ1-2; v_gene: TRBV5-4; abundance: once; len: 17
CDR3aa: CASTEFSRVENTNYGYTF; CDR3nt: TGTGCCAGCACCGAATTTTCGAGGGTAGAAAATACTAACTATGGCTACACCTTC; d_gene: -; j_gene: TRBJ1-2; v_gene: TRBV2; abundance: -; len: 18
CDR3aa: CASSPNSAADTQYF; CDR3nt: TGTGCCAGCAGCCCCAATAGCGCCGCAGATACGCAGTATTTT; d_gene: -; j_gene: TRBJ2-3; v_gene: TRBV11-2; abundance: -; len: 14
CDR3aa: CASSLNAVNTEAFF; CDR3nt: TGCGCCAGCAGCTTGAACGCAGTGAACACTGAAGCTTTCTTT; d_gene: -; j_gene: TRBJ1-1; v_gene: TRBV5-1; abundance: -; len: 14
CDR3aa: CASSERGEKLFF; CDR3nt: TGTGCCAGCAGTGAAAGGGGTGAAAAACTGTTTTTT; d_gene: -; j_gene: TRBJ1-4; v_gene: TRBV2; abundance: -; len: 12
CDR3aa: CASSQDLASGIVNEQFF; CDR3nt: TGCGCCAGCAGCCAAGATCTTGCTAGCGGGATAGTTAATGAGCAGTTCTTC; d_gene: TRBD2; j_gene: TRBJ2-1; v_gene: TRBV4-1; abundance: -; len: 17
CDR3aa: CASSQGQGAKGYTF; CDR3nt: TGTGCCAGCAGCCAGGGACAGGGGGCTAAGGGCTACACCTTC; d_gene: TRBD1; j_gene: TRBJ1-2; v_gene: TRBV4-2; abundance: -; len: 14
CDR3aa: CASSLMSGGGRGDTQYF; CDR3nt: TGTGCCAGCAGCCTGATGAGCGGGGGAGGAAGAGGGGATACGCAGTATTTT; d_gene: TRBD2; j_gene: TRBJ2-3; v_gene: TRBV7-2; abundance: -; len: 17
CDR3aa: CASSLVSGPSYEQYF; CDR3nt: TGTGCCAGCAGCTTAGTCAGCGGACCCAGCTACGAGCAGTACTTC; d_gene: -; j_gene: TRBJ2-7; v_gene: TRBV7-2; abundance: few; len: 15
CDR3aa: CASSATSGRDIQYF; CDR3nt: TGTGCCAGCAGCGCGACTAGCGGAAGGGACATTCAGTACTTC; d_gene: TRBD2; j_gene: TRBJ2-4; v_gene: TRBV9; abundance: -; len: 14
CDR3aa: CASGGTAPSYEQYF; CDR3nt: TGTGCCAGCGGAGGGACGGCGCCGTCCTACGAGCAGTACTTC; d_gene: -; j_gene: TRBJ2-7; v_gene: TRBV6-6; abundance: -; len: 14
CDR3aa: CASSARTGGVGNQPQHF; CDR3nt: TGTGCCAGCAGCGCCAGGACAGGGGGCGTGGGCAATCAGCCCCAGCATTTT; d_gene: TRBD1; j_gene: TRBJ1-5; v_gene: TRBV7-2; abundance: few; len: 17
CDR3aa: CAISESGTSRSNEQFF; CDR3nt: TGTGCCATCAGTGAGTCGGGGACTAGCCGTAGCAATGAGCAGTTCTTC; d_gene: TRBD2; j_gene: TRBJ2-1; v_gene: TRBV10-3; abundance: -; len: 16
CDR3aa: CSVDLGANQETQYF; CDR3nt: TGCAGCGTTGATTTAGGGGCGAACCAAGAGACCCAGTACTTC; d_gene: -; j_gene: TRBJ2-5; v_gene: TRBV29-1; abundance: -; len: 14
CDR3aa: CATMGRERNEQFF; CDR3nt: TGTGCCACCATGGGACGGGAGAGGAATGAGCAGTTCTTC; d_gene: -; j_gene: TRBJ2-1; v_gene: TRBV24-1; abundance: -; len: 13
CDR3aa: CASSEANSGTGLYNEQFF; CDR3nt: TGTGCCAGCAGTGAAGCCAACTCCGGGACAGGACTTTACAATGAGCAGTTCTTC; d_gene: TRBD1; j_gene: TRBJ2-1; v_gene: TRBV6-1; abundance: -; len: 18
CDR3aa: CAISDRPNTEAFF; CDR3nt: TGTGCCATCAGTGACAGGCCGAACACTGAAGCTTTCTTT; d_gene: -; j_gene: TRBJ1-1; v_gene: TRBV10-3; abundance: few; len: 13
CDR3aa: CATSRSSTAGNTIYF; CDR3nt: TGTGCCACCAGCAGAAGCTCGACAGCTGGAAACACCATATATTTT; d_gene: -; j_gene: TRBJ1-3; v_gene: TRBV15; abundance: -; len: 15
CDR3aa: CASSRGQDTQYF; CDR3nt: TGTGCCAGCAGCCGAGGGCAAGATACGCAGTATTTT; d_gene: -; j_gene: TRBJ2-3; v_gene: TRBV5-4; abundance: once; len: 12
CDR3aa: CASSHQRGALFQETQYF; CDR3nt: TGTGCCAGCAGTCACCAGCGGGGGGCCCTCTTTCAAGAGACCCAGTACTTC; d_gene: TRBD2; j_gene: TRBJ2-5; v_gene: TRBV2; abundance: -; len: 17
CDR3aa: CATRGTVNNEQFF; CDR3nt: TGTGCCACCAGAGGGACAGTGAACAATGAGCAGTTCTTC; d_gene: TRBD1; j_gene: TRBJ2-1; v_gene: TRBV24-1; abundance: -; len: 13
CDR3aa: CASSQGQGSNTIYF; CDR3nt: TGTGCCAGCAGCCAAGGACAGGGGAGCAACACCATATATTTT; d_gene: TRBD1; j_gene: TRBJ1-3; v_gene: TRBV3-1/TRBV3-2; abundance: few; len: 14
CDR3aa: CASSEGGTVNF; CDR3nt: TGTGCCAGCAGTGAAGGGGGCACGGTGAACTTC; d_gene: -; j_gene: TRBJ2-7; v_gene: TRBV2; abundance: -; len: 11
CDR3aa: CASSRDHLQFYGYTF; CDR3nt: TGCGCCAGCAGCCGCGATCACCTTCAATTCTATGGCTACACCTTC; d_gene: -; j_gene: TRBJ1-2; v_gene: TRBV4-1; abundance: -; len: 15
CDR3aa: CASSAGLVGGPGTDTQYF; CDR3nt: TGCGCCAGCAGCGCGGGACTAGTGGGGGGGCCAGGGACAGATACGCAGTATTTT; d_gene: TRBD2; j_gene: TRBJ2-3; v_gene: TRBV4-1; abundance: -; len: 18
CDR3aa: CATSRGQVNYGYTF; CDR3nt: TGTGCCACCAGCAGGGGACAGGTGAACTATGGCTACACCTTC; d_gene: TRBD1; j_gene: TRBJ1-2; v_gene: TRBV15; abundance: -; len: 14
CDR3aa: CASSEDFSTGGTDTQYF; CDR3nt: TGTGCCAGCAGCGAAGACTTCTCGACAGGGGGCACAGATACGCAGTATTTT; d_gene: TRBD1; j_gene: TRBJ2-3; v_gene: TRBV6-4; abundance: -; len: 17
CDR3aa: CSASYTEAFF; CDR3nt: TGCAGCGCTTCATACACTGAAGCTTTCTTT; d_gene: -; j_gene: TRBJ1-1; v_gene: TRBV29-1; abundance: -; len: 10
CDR3aa: CASSKRTSPQETQYF; CDR3nt: TGTGCCAGCAGCAAACGGACTAGCCCCCAAGAGACCCAGTACTTC; d_gene: TRBD2; j_gene: TRBJ2-5; v_gene: TRBV9; abundance: -; len: 15
CDR3aa: CAWTRGSTDTQYF; CDR3nt: TGTGCCTGGACCCGGGGTAGCACAGATACGCAGTATTTT; d_gene: -; j_gene: TRBJ2-3; v_gene: TRBV30; abundance: -; len: 13
CDR3aa: CASTYQGGSNQPQHF; CDR3nt: TGTGCCAGCACTTACCAAGGGGGCAGCAATCAGCCCCAGCATTTT; d_gene: TRBD1; j_gene: TRBJ1-5; v_gene: TRBV6-2/TRBV6-3; abundance: -; len: 15
CDR3aa: CASRLGLAVYNEQFF; CDR3nt: TGTGCCAGCAGGTTGGGACTAGCGGTGTACAATGAGCAGTTCTTC; d_gene: TRBD2; j_gene: TRBJ2-1; v_gene: TRBV5-6; abundance: -; len: 15
CDR3aa: CASSQGTGNVSPLHF; CDR3nt: TGTGCCAGCAGCCAGGGGACAGGGAATGTTTCACCCCTCCACTTT; d_gene: TRBD1; j_gene: TRBJ1-6; v_gene: TRBV3-1/TRBV3-2; abundance: -; len: 15
CDR3aa: CASSGTGGTDTQYF; CDR3nt: TGCGCCAGCAGCGGGACAGGGGGCACAGATACGCAGTATTTT; d_gene: TRBD1; j_gene: TRBJ2-3; v_gene: TRBV5-1; abundance: -; len: 14
CDR3aa: CASSIEDRSYNEQFF; CDR3nt: TGTGCCAGTAGTATAGAGGACAGATCCTACAATGAGCAGTTCTTC; d_gene: -; j_gene: TRBJ2-1; v_gene: TRBV19; abundance: -; len: 15
CDR3aa: CAISTGGSYNEQFF; CDR3nt: TGTGCCATCAGCACGGGGGGGAGCTACAATGAGCAGTTCTTC; d_gene: TRBD2; j_gene: TRBJ2-1; v_gene: TRBV10-3; abundance: -; len: 14
CDR3aa: CASSTGTEGNEKLFF; CDR3nt: TGCGCCAGCAGCACGGGGACAGAGGGTAATGAAAAACTGTTTTTT; d_gene: TRBD1; j_gene: TRBJ1-4; v_gene: TRBV5-1; abundance: -; len: 15
CDR3aa: CASSPRTGASYEQYF; CDR3nt: TGTGCCAGCAGCCCCCGGACAGGGGCTTCCTACGAGCAGTACTTC; d_gene: TRBD1; j_gene: TRBJ2-7; v_gene: TRBV3-1/TRBV3-2; abundance: -; len: 15
CDR3aa: CAISESRRGSGQPQHF; CDR3nt: TGTGCCATCAGTGAGTCGCGCAGGGGAAGTGGGCAGCCCCAGCATTTT; d_gene: -; j_gene: TRBJ1-5; v_gene: TRBV10-3; abundance: -; len: 16
CDR3aa: CASSPGLGNQPQHF; CDR3nt: TGTGCCAGTTCCCCAGGGCTGGGAAATCAGCCCCAGCATTTT; d_gene: -; j_gene: TRBJ1-5; v_gene: TRBV7-3; abundance: -; len: 14
CDR3aa: CASTGQSNYGYTF; CDR3nt: TGTGCCAGCACAGGACAATCTAACTATGGCTACACCTTC; d_gene: -; j_gene: TRBJ1-2; v_gene: TRBV6-5; abundance: -; len: 13
CDR3aa: CASSPQGRATSGANVLTF; CDR3nt: TGTGCCAGCTCACCACAAGGGAGGGCCACCTCTGGGGCCAACGTCCTGACTTTC; d_gene: TRBD2; j_gene: TRBJ2-6; v_gene: TRBV18; abundance: -; len: 18
CDR3aa: CASSPRQGRAGANVLTF; CDR3nt: TGTGCCAGCAGTCCTCGGCAGGGTCGAGCTGGGGCCAACGTCCTGACTTTC; d_gene: -; j_gene: TRBJ2-6; v_gene: TRBV27; abundance: -; len: 17
CDR3aa: CASSQGGRASNEQFF; CDR3nt: TGTGCCAGCAGCCAGGGCGGGAGGGCTAGCAATGAGCAGTTCTTC; d_gene: TRBD2; j_gene: TRBJ2-1; v_gene: TRBV6-5; abundance: -; len: 15